Following are 27 T cell receptor beta chains from one sample sequenced in a study of T cells expressing NK-cell markers. TCRdb reprocessed the 5' RACE reads; each CDR3 protein has one entry and no DNA is given. The sample is made up of a few hundred thousand distinct CDR3 sequences, and the top ten hold approximately 1.5% of it. What was sequenced was blood T cells: a sorted CD56 or NKG2C T cell subset, CD4+ or CD8+ T cells, or bulk PBMC T cells (not recorded which). The receptors originated from a woman aged 45 to 65 in good health.

The chain links TRBV3-1 to TRBJ2-7. The CDR3 sequence is 12 residues long. Germline CDR1 is LGHDT and CDR2 is YNNKEL (reference sequence). The CDR3 loop reads CASSPYGYEQYF.

This chain joins TRBV19 and TRBJ1-5; there is no DNA to check the TCRdb D call of TRBD1. The V gene's germline CDR1 is LNHDA and CDR2 SQIVND (reference sequence). The CDR3 contains 16 residues. The CDR3 sequence is CASSIRGPGESRPQHF.

The chain recombines TRBV29-1 with TRBJ2-6. The CDR3 has 15 residues. Germline CDR1 SQVTM, CDR2 ANQGSEA. The CDR3: CSVEGQVSGANVLTF.

This rearrangement joins TRBV3-1 to TRBJ2-7; the D gene TCRdb calls, TRBD1, cannot be checked with no DNA. This CDR3 comprises 15 residues. Germline V gene sequence: CDR1 LGHDT, CDR2 YNNKEL (reference sequence). The chain's CDR3 is CASSQEIGGLGEQYF.

The chain couples TRBV30 to TRBJ2-2; the TRBD2 assignment by TCRdb is unverifiable without DNA. Germline V gene data show CDR1 as GTSNPN and CDR2 as SVGIG (reference sequence). The CDR3 sequence is 16 residues long. CDR3 in amino acids: CAWRKPLAANTGELFF.

This sequence joins TRBV12-3 or TRBV12-4 and TRBJ1-6. The CDR3 length is 16 residues. The CDR3 protein is CASSFRRASYNSPLHF.

The CDR3: CASSRQVGGFQYF. The rearrangement links TRBV12-3 or TRBV12-4 to TRBJ2-4; TCRdb names TRBD1, which stays unverified in the absence of DNA. This CDR3 has 13 amino acids.

The chain is built from TRBV7-6 and TRBJ2-5; TCRdb's assignment of TRBD2 cannot be checked, as there is no DNA. The CDR3 length is 16 residues. Per the germline V gene, CDR1 is SGHVS and CDR2 is FNYEAQ. This chain's CDR3 is CASSPGLAGDGETQYF.

The CDR3 reads CASSPGGGPAYGYTF. The J gene is TRBJ1-2, the V gene TRBV9. From germline, CDR1 is SGDLS and CDR2 YYNGEE. The CDR3 has 15 amino acids. Combining the CDR3 with reference TRBV9 and TRBJ1-2 gives the whole variable domain DSGVTQTPKHLITATGQRVTLRCSPRSGDLSVYWYQQSLDQGLQFLIQYYNGEERAKGNILERFSAQQFPDLHSELNLSSLELGDSALYFCASSPGGGPAYGYTFGSGTRLTVV.

V is TRBV12-3 or TRBV12-4 and J is TRBJ2-2; the D call from TCRdb, TRBD2, cannot be confirmed without DNA. This CDR3 contains 14 residues. This CDR3 is CASSLVRWAGELFF.

J is TRBJ1-4 and V is TRBV12-3 or TRBV12-4; TCRdb calls TRBD1, which cannot be checked without DNA. This CDR3 comprises 16 residues. The CDR3 loop is CASSPDRGPTSEKLFF.

V is TRBV10-3 and J is TRBJ2-3; TCRdb designates TRBD1, a call that cannot be tested without DNA. The CDR3 is 11 residues long. Germline V lookup: CDR1 ENHRY, CDR2 SYGVKD. The CDR3 loop is CAISRGDTQYF.

The chain uses TRBV20-1 and TRBJ2-7; the D gene TCRdb calls, TRBD2, cannot be checked with no DNA. In germline, CDR1 is DFQATT, CDR2 SNEGSKA (reference sequence). This CDR3 has 15 residues. This CDR3 reads CSATPASGRYYEQYF.

CDR3 region: CASGLPPLGYEQYF. The rearrangement uses TRBV12-5 and TRBJ2-7; TCRdb reports TRBD1, a call that lacks DNA to check it against. Germline lookup yields CDR1 LGHNT and CDR2 FRNRAP. The CDR3 is 14 amino acids.

The chain links TRBV15 to TRBJ2-1; TCRdb reports TRBD1, a call that lacks DNA to check it against. The CDR3 loop spans 16 amino acids. Germline CDR1 LNHNV, CDR2 YYDKDF (reference sequence). CDR3 protein: CATSREGGALIYEQFF.

The chain has TRBV4-2 and TRBJ2-1; TCRdb returns TRBD1, unconfirmable since there is no DNA. The CDR3 extends over 17 amino acids. Germline V gene data show CDR1 as LGHNA and CDR2 as YNFKEQ. CDR3 protein: CASSPPPGTGDGNEQFF.

The chain has TRBV12-3 or TRBV12-4 and TRBJ2-7; TCRdb gives TRBD1 as the D gene, but with no DNA this cannot be confirmed. CDR3 length: 14 residues. Here the CDR3 reads CASSPGTESYEQYF.

The chain links TRBV27 to TRBJ2-3; the TCRdb call, TRBD1, lacks DNA for checking. The germline CDR1 and CDR2 sequences are MNHEY and SMNVEV (reference sequence). CDR3 size: 15 residues. The CDR3 spells CASSPRQGATDTQYF.

The chain links TRBV5-1 to TRBJ2-1; TCRdb indicates TRBD1, and absent DNA this call remains unverified. CDR3 size: 16 residues. CDR1 is SGHRS, CDR2 YFSETQ, per germline. The CDR3 spells CASSTNYPPGANEQFF.

The rearrangement uses TRBV28 and TRBJ1-5; TCRdb proposes TRBD1, but this gene call is untestable without DNA. This CDR3 has 16 residues. CDR1 and CDR2 from the germline V gene are MDHEN and SYDVKM. This CDR3 reads CASKIRGAHSNQPQHF.

This chain uses TRBV20-1 with TRBJ2-7; TCRdb names TRBD1, which stays unverified in the absence of DNA. This CDR3 spans 14 amino acids. CDR1 is DFQATT and CDR2 is SNEGSKA in the germline V gene (reference sequence). CDR3 sequence reads: CSARGGQGLLEQYF.

CDR3 amino acids: CASSTSSKSPLHF. The chain is built from TRBV6-5 and TRBJ1-6. This CDR3 contains 13 residues. Germline V lookup: CDR1 MNHEY, CDR2 SVGAGI.

The genes are TRBV12-3 or TRBV12-4 and TRBJ1-2. The CDR3 spans 14 residues. This CDR3 reads CASSSSGALYGYTF.

The V call is TRBV24-1, the J call TRBJ2-2; TCRdb gives TRBD1 as the D gene, but with no DNA this cannot be confirmed. CDR1 is KGHDR and CDR2 is SFDVKD in the germline V gene. The CDR3 spans 17 residues. This CDR3 reads CATSDARRSGYDGELFF.

This rearrangement joins TRBV6-5 to TRBJ2-5; the TRBD2 assignment by TCRdb is unverifiable without DNA. The CDR3 extends over 13 amino acids. Per germline, CDR1 MNHEY and CDR2 SVGAGI. This CDR3 is CASRLDSQETQYF.

V is TRBV9 and J is TRBJ2-3; TCRdb's assignment of TRBD2 cannot be checked, as there is no DNA. Germline V gene lookup returns CDR1 SGDLS and CDR2 YYNGEE. The CDR3 runs to 18 residues. The CDR3 spells CASSVVTSGRLSTDTQYF.

The chain carries TRBV10-3 and TRBJ2-3; TCRdb calls TRBD2, which cannot be checked without DNA. The CDR3 is 16 amino acids. Germline CDR1 is ENHRY and CDR2 is SYGVKD. The CDR3 here is CAISEPTVLSTDTQYF.